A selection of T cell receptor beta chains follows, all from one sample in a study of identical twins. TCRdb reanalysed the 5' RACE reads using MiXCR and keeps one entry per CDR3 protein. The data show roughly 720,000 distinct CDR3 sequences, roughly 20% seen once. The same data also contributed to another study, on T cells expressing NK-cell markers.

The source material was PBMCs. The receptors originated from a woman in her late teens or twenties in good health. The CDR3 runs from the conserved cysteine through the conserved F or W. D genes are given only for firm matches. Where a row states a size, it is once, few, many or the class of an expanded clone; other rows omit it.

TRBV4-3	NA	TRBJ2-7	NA	TGCGCCAGCAGCCAAGATCTCTGGCAGTTCTCCTACGAGCAGTACTTC	CASSQDLWQFSYEQYF
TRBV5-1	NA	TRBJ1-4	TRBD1	TGCGCCAGCAGCTCTCTCGGGACAGCTAATGAAAAACTGTTTTTT	CASSSLGTANEKLFF
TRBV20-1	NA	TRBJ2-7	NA	TGCAGTGCTAGAAGTAGTGGGACCTACGAGCAGTACTTC	CSARSSGTYEQYF
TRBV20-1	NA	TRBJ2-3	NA	TGCAGTGCCCCCGTAGGGGGGGCCGATACGCAGTATTTT	CSAPVGGADTQYF
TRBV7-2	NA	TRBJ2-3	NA	TGTGCCAGCAGCCAAGAAAGCAGAGATACGCAGTATTTT	CASSQESRDTQYF
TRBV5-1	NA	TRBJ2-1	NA	TGCGCCAGCAGCTTGGGGGGAGGCCGGAGCTCCTACAATGAGCAGTTCTTC	CASSLGGGRSSYNEQFF
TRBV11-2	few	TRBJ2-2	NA	TGTGCCAGCAGCGCGCTTACCCGGGAGCTGTTTTTT	CASSALTRELFF
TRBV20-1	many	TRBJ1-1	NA	TGCAGTGCTAGAGTAGGGGGGCTCAGCACTGAAGCTTTCTTT	CSARVGGLSTEAFF
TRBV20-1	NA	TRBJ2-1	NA	TGCAGTGCCCGTTTCCCCAATGAGCAGTTCTTC	CSARFPNEQFF
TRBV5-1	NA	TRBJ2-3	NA	TGCGCCAGCAGCCATCGGATTAGCAACGTCGCAGATACGCAGTATTTT	CASSHRISNVADTQYF
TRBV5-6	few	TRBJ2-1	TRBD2	TGTGCCAGCAGTTCGGGACTAGCGGTGGGGCAGTTCTTC	CASSSGLAVGQFF
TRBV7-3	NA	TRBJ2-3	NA	TGTGCCAGCAGCCTGGCCGGTGGGGGAGGACCAGATACGCAGTATTTT	CASSLAGGGGPDTQYF
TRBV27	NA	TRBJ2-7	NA	TGTGCCAGCACTGTTTCGGGCATCCTCGGAGGCGAGCAGTACTTC	CASTVSGILGGEQYF
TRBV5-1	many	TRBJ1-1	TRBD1	TGCGCCAGCAGTTTTAGGACAGGGACGAACACTGAAGCTTTCTTT	CASSFRTGTNTEAFF
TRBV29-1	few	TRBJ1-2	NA	TGCAGCGCCCCCGACTATGGCTACACCTTC	CSAPDYGYTF
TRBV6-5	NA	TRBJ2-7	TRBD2	TGTGCCAGCAGTTACCTTAGCGGGAGGGCCTCCGAGCAGTACTTC	CASSYLSGRASEQYF
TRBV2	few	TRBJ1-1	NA	TGTGCCAGCAAAGCAGAGGGGAACACTGAAGCTTTCTTT	CASKAEGNTEAFF
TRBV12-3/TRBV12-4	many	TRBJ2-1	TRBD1	TGTGCCAGCAGCCCCGGGACAGGGAGGACTGAGCAGTTCTTC	CASSPGTGRTEQFF
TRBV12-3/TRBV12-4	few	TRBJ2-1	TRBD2	TGTGCCAGCAGTACTAGCGTGGGTGAGCAGTTCTTC	CASSTSVGEQFF
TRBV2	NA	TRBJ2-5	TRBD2	TGTGCCAGCGGAGGACTAGCGCCTGAGACCCAGTACTTC	CASGGLAPETQYF
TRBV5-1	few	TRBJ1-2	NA	TGCGCCAGCAGCTTTTCAGCAGGGACTCATAACTATGGCTACACCTTC	CASSFSAGTHNYGYTF
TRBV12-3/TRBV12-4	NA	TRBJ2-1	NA	TGTGCCAGCACCCGAAGCCGGAAGCAGTTCTTC	CASTRSRKQFF
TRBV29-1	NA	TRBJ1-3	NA	TGCGGCGGAGGGCACTCTGGAAACACCATATATTTT	CGGGHSGNTIYF
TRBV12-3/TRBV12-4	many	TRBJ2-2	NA	TGTGCCAGCAGCCCGGACAGACCAACCGGGGAGCTGTTTTTT	CASSPDRPTGELFF
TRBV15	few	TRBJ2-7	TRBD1	TGTGCCACCAGCAGAGAGGTATATGGGACAGGGGGCGAGCAGTACTTC	CATSREVYGTGGEQYF
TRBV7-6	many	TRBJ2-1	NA	TGTGCCAGCAGCTCACGGGGGGCGGTAGCTGGAAATGAGCAGTTCTTC	CASSSRGAVAGNEQFF
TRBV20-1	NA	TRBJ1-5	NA	TGCAGTGCTAGGGCAGGTGGTCAGCCCCAGCATTTT	CSARAGGQPQHF
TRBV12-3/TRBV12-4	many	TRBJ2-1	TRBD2	TGTGCCAGCAGTTTTGGTTCCGGGAGGGCCGTCTATGAGCAGTTCTTC	CASSFGSGRAVYEQFF
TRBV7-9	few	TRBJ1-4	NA	TGTGCCAGCACCCTCGGCAGGGGCGCAACTAATGAAAAACTGTTTTTT	CASTLGRGATNEKLFF
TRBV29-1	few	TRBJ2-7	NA	TGCAGCGTCCTGACAGGCCGACTTACCTACGAGCAGTACTTC	CSVLTGRLTYEQYF